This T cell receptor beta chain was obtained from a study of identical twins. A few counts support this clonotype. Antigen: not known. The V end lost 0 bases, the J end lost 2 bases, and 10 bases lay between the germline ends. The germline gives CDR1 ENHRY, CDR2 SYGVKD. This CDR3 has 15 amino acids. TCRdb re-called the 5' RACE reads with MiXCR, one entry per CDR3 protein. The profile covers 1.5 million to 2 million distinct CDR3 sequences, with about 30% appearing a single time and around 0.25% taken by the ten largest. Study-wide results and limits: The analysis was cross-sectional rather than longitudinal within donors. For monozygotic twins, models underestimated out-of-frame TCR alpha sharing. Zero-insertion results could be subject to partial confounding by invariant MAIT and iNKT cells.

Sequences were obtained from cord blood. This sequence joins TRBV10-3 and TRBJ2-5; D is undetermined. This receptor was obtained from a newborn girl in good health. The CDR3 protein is CAISESRAQQETQYF. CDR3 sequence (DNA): TGTGCCATCAGTGAGTCCCGAGCCCAACAAGAGACCCAGTACTTC.